This T cell receptor beta chain emerged from a study of blood T cells in healthy people across ages (dated by TCRdb to between 2015 and 2016). At the level of the whole study: In model experiments, roughly one uniquely barcoded TCR beta cDNA molecule per two T cells was captured by template switching. Age-related changes in TCR beta repertoire diversity were measured in the study by deep sequencing normalized with unique cDNA molecular identifiers. Donors were grouped into four age groups: young (average approximately 16 years), middle-aged (about 38), aged (approximately 58) and long-lived (approximately 75). The study analyzed two additional independent replicas of 1 million unique cDNA reads from the same blood draw for two donors, one aged 18 to 30 and one aged 80 or older. Paper-wide results and their limitations: Compared with the aged group, more naive CD4+ T cells, fewer expanded clones and increased TCR diversity were shown by the long-lived group, suggesting age selection. Total diversity estimates from one million sequenced T cells were considered lower bounds and underestimates. As age increased, observed TCR beta diversity per million T cells dropped in a roughly linear way, and a significant reduction was already evident by age 40. Observed TCR beta diversity correlated strongly with the percentage of naive T cells measured by flow cytometry. The CMV infection status of donors was not known, potentially confounding age-related changes in expanded clonotypes. Bulk unsorted PBMC profiling prevented conclusive comparison of naive and antigen-experienced compartments.

Regarding this clonotype: There is no known antigen for this receptor. Base qualities are missing; no much larger clone stands one base away.

A distance of 19 bases separates the germline ends of V and J, which lose 5 bases and 5 bases respectively. CDR1 is given as SGHRS and CDR2 as YFSETQ, both from the germline V gene. The CDR3 covers 15 residues, taking in both the cysteine and the phenylalanine. The CDR3 DNA has 45 bases and is translated from base 1. Systemically healthy Caucasian individuals from Russia, 35 to 50 in total and aged about 6 to 100 years, were included as donors. Approximately 9.7 milliliters of peripheral blood were drawn from each donor into EDTA-treated Vacutainer tubes. Ficoll-Paque density-gradient centrifugation was used to isolate PBMCs, with at least 7 million per sample. Total RNA, at least 6 micrograms per sample, was extracted from PBMCs with Trizol reagent. Naive CD45RAhigh/CD27high T cell percentages were measured by flow cytometry on a PBMC aliquot from every donor. Libraries came from 5' RACE. The data were produced on an Illumina HiSeq 2500. The second PCR ran for roughly 7 to 11 cycles and used a J-beta primer mix along with a sample-barcoded 5' primer. A template-switch 5' adaptor carrying 12 random nucleotides introduced a unique molecular identifier onto each TCR beta cDNA molecule. At least 3 million CDR3-containing paired-end reads were obtained from each sample. First-strand cDNA synthesis was performed from all RNA using the Mint cDNA synthesis kit, with priming by a TRBC-specific oligonucleotide. Following uracil-DNA glycosylase treatment, all cDNA underwent a first 18-cycle PCR with the universal primers M1SS and BC2_uni_R. The study's processing was this. Each sample was normalized by randomly selecting 1 million high-quality reads, each carrying a distinct molecular identifier. Instead of being binned into consensus sequences, reads with shared molecular identifiers were discarded. MiTCR, set to a Q25 quality threshold and the strictest error-elimination algorithm, was used for CDR3 identification, clonotype clustering and error correction. Lower-bound total TCR beta diversity was estimated with a nonparametric unseen species model using Euler transformation. TCRdb trimmed public reads at Q25 via fastp, called clones via MiXCR and kept in-frame beta chains. Duplicate CDR3 protein sequences are folded into a single record with the most common DNA and genes. The V and J calls, along with clone size, are taken from TCRdb and not from the paper's own processing. In all, the sample holds around 700,000 distinct CDR3 sequences, and 20% to 30% of those were seen once. The ten largest clones take up roughly 9% of the sample.

Separately, the same data were catalogued under a study of T cells of mothers and their children. The second paper states: Donors were nine systemically healthy Caucasian individuals: three mothers and their six children. cDNA synthesis consumed the entire amount of extracted RNA, loaded at around 1.5 ug RNA in each 15 ul reaction. In the second PCR, the M1S primer introduced both the sample barcodes and 2-4 random nucleotides. Over 9.5 million TCR beta CDR3 reads came from each mother, compared with around 3 million reads from each child. Thymic selection shapes the output of TCR recombination in a similar way in related and unrelated pairs, and inherited differences have a minor effect. Related mother-child pairs always showed normalized repertoire overlap that was slightly higher than in unrelated mother-child pairs, though the difference was never significant. Persistent microchimeric T cell clones were not detected, at a sensitivity of approximately 100 clones per million clonotypes. Deep NGS was used in the study to compare the TCR beta repertoires of mothers and children and to look for features that separate related mother-child pairs from unrelated individuals. Mothers averaged about 37 +/- 4 years of age and children averaged about 10 +/- 4 years. After adapter ligation with NEBNext reagents, the libraries were sequenced on Illumina HiSeq 2000 with 100+100 nt paired-end reads. To prevent cross-contamination, the mother and child libraries were prepared one month apart and sequenced in separate runs. Between 500,000 and 2,000,000 distinct TCR beta clonotypes were identified per donor. Naive TCR beta clonotypes were estimated from low-frequency clonotypes matched to each donor's FACS-determined naive share, without sorting.

The sequence joins TRBV5-1 to TRBJ2-5; TRBD1 could be the D gene, as 5 bases match. Sequenced input: blood. This sequence originates from a boy aged 5-17 years in good health. The CDR3 sequence is CASRLTLGSGETQYF. The DNA sequence is TGCGCCAGCAGATTGACGTTGGGGTCAGGGGAGACCCAGTACTTC.